The clone carrying this TCR beta chain was counted between two and nine times. Systemic immunosuppression or autoimmune disease history was grounds to exclude patients. The data were taken from a study of OX40 agonist ivuxolimab in advanced cancers. Overall study context: Across the patients, intravenous ivuxolimab was delivered every 2 weeks at 0.01 to 10 mg/kg. Among those enrolled, mean age was approximately 60 years (range about 23 to 79) and 82.7% were male.

Clones were sequenced by immunoSEQ multiplex PCR, and TCRdb holds only the in-frame ones, with some missing. The table includes 80,000 or so clones, 84% detected once. Sequences were derived from CD4+ or CD8+ T cells sorted from blood, sampled in a trial of the OX40 agonist ivuxolimab. This sequence was found in an adult with an advanced solid tumor such as melanoma, head and neck, liver or kidney cancer.

CDR3 coding DNA: TGTGCCAGCAGCGTAGGGTCAGGGGGCCGTGGCTACACCTTC. It codes for CASSVGSGGRGYTF. The V call is TRBV9, the J call TRBJ1-2; 8 nucleotides agree with TRBD1. After removal of 0 bases from V and 7 bases from J, the junction contained 5 bases not matched to a gene. The CDR3 is 14 residues long. Per germline, CDR1 SGDLS and CDR2 YYNGEE. The full variable domain, rest sourced from reference TRBV9 and TRBJ1-2, is DSGVTQTPKHLITATGQRVTLRCSPRSGDLSVYWYQQSLDQGLQFLIQYYNGEERAKGNILERFSAQQFPDLHSELNLSSLELGDSALYFCASSVGSGGRGYTFGSGTRLTVV.